The 13 T cell receptor beta chains reported below all come from one sample, sequenced in a study of CXCR3-negative and CXCR3-positive naive CD8 T cells. UMI-labeled 5' RACE TRB cDNA libraries were prepared from the cells. After re-calling the 5' RACE reads, TCRdb lists one entry per CDR3 protein, DNA absent. Its clone listing holds about 26,000 distinct CDR3 sequences. The sample was naive CXCR3- CD8+ T cells from blood. Subset denoted: CD45RO-CCR7+CD27+CD95- naive CD8+ T cells lacking CXCR3 (TNR3-). These receptors all come from a human donor in good health. Some clones in this sample may be carry-over from other donors' samples.

The rearrangement uses TRBV12-3 or TRBV12-4 and TRBJ2-6. This CDR3 is 15 amino acids long. CDR3 protein: CASSFRGSGANVLTF.

The V and J genes are TRBV28 and TRBJ2-3; TCRdb lists TRBD2, though no DNA is available to test this call. The CDR3 covers 16 residues. Germline V gene data show CDR1 as MDHEN and CDR2 as SYDVKM. This CDR3 reads CASSWTSGGTGDTQYF.

The rearrangement uses TRBV7-8 and TRBJ2-7; TCRdb picks TRBD2, but there is no DNA to check that call. The CDR3 runs 15 residues. Germline assignment: CDR1 SGHVS and CDR2 FQNEAQ. CDR3 sequence: CASSSRREGGYEQYF.

The chain uses TRBV28 and TRBJ2-3; the D call from TCRdb, TRBD1, cannot be confirmed without DNA. Looked up from germline, CDR1 is MDHEN and CDR2 is SYDVKM. The CDR3 is 17 residues long. CDR3 amino acids: CASSLIVPGGPTDTQYF.

The chain combines TRBV20-1 with TRBJ1-6. In germline, CDR1 is DFQATT, CDR2 SNEGSKA (reference sequence). This CDR3 is 13 amino acids long. The CDR3 here is CSARGKEYSPLHF.

This sequence joins TRBV7-9 and TRBJ1-2; TCRdb selects TRBD1, and the lack of DNA leaves this call unchecked. The CDR3 sequence is 17 residues long. The germline V gene has CDR1 SEHNR and CDR2 FQNEAQ (reference sequence). The CDR3 loop is CASSIGTGVLGHYGYTF. The full variable domain, completed using reference TRBV7-9 and TRBJ1-2, is DTGVSQNPRHKITKRGQNVTFRCDPISEHNRLYWYRQTLGQGPEFLTYFQNEAQLEKSRLLSDRFSAERPKGSFSTLEIQRTEQGDSAMYLCASSIGTGVLGHYGYTFGSGTRLTVV.

The rearrangement uses TRBV29-1 and TRBJ1-1; TCRdb reports TRBD1, a call that lacks DNA to check it against. Per the germline V gene, CDR1 is SQVTM and CDR2 is ANQGSEA. The CDR3 loop spans 14 amino acids. The CDR3 spells CSVEDRGVVMGAFF.

The chain carries TRBV5-6 and TRBJ2-7. This CDR3 region has 12 residues. Germline V gives CDR1 SGHDT, CDR2 YYEEEE. The CDR3 spells CASSRTSYEQYF.

The genes are TRBV4-3 and TRBJ2-7; the TCRdb D gene call, TRBD1, has no DNA to confirm it. This CDR3 spans 15 amino acids. Germline loops: CDR1 LGHNA, CDR2 YSLEER. CDR3: CASSRDETGISEQYF.

The chain is built from TRBV20-1 and TRBJ2-5. The CDR3 is 15 amino acids. Germline V gives CDR1 DFQATT, CDR2 SNEGSKA (reference sequence). CDR3 amino acids: CSAREFGQYQETQYF.

The chain carries TRBV12-3 or TRBV12-4 and TRBJ2-1; the TCRdb D gene call, TRBD1, has no DNA to confirm it. The CDR3 is 14 residues long. The CDR3 loop reads CATSWGTDYNEQFF.

J is TRBJ2-7 and V is TRBV27; TCRdb names TRBD1, which stays unverified in the absence of DNA. CDR1 is MNHEY and CDR2 is SMNVEV in the germline V gene (reference sequence). This CDR3 has 14 residues. CDR3 region: CASSLTGVPYEQYF.

This chain uses TRBV14 with TRBJ2-7. This CDR3 spans 14 amino acids. Germline loops: CDR1 SGHDN, CDR2 FVKESK. The CDR3 region is CDSSQDKGLYEQYF.